Here is one T cell receptor beta chain with its context. Methods used by the authors: Amplification with reference gene primers provided the estimates of nucleated cell counts. Generated by immunoSEQ multiplex PCR, the TCRdb table keeps only in-frame clones and is missing some. That table is the source of V, J and clone size, and D and trimming were worked out from the DNA. Among 150,000 to 200,000 clones listed, around nine tenths were seen once. The data stem from a study of blood T cell repertoires in COVID-19. For the study at large: COVID-19 samples from acute and convalescent phases originated in the United States, Italy and Spain. From T cells, B-cell-depleted T cells, or PBMCs came the material, which was cDNA or gDNA.

Seattle participants joined during active infection and were tracked over time. The sequence derives from a man in his 60s with COVID-19, enrolled during active disease. The sample consisted of peripheral blood.

Written as DNA, the CDR3 is TGCGCCAGCAGCTTTCGGGGACTACCATCGGATACGCAGTATTTT. Translation: CASSFRGLPSDTQYF. The chain is built from TRBV5-1 and TRBJ2-3; the match to TRBD2 covers 7 bases. This CDR3 region has 15 residues. J gave up 6 bases and V 2 bases, and 9 bases lay outside the gene matches. CDR1 is SGHRS, CDR2 YFSETQ, per germline.